These 18 T cell receptor beta chains originate from one sample sequenced in a study of beta chain features in type 1 diabetes. Expressed TCRB transcripts were sequenced after all isolated RNA was converted to cDNA. Clones were sequenced by immunoSEQ multiplex PCR, and TCRdb holds only the in-frame ones, with some missing. The sample has around 500,000 clones; approximately 31% are singletons. The specimen was naive CD4+ T cells from blood. Every receptor here comes from a man in his late teens or twenties in good health.

This clone has a single count. The chain recombines TRBV14 with TRBJ2-5; 12 positions match TRBD2. The CDR3 spans 15 residues. With V trimmed by 5 bases and J by 11 bases, 12 bases remained unmatched. Germline values: CDR1 SGHDN, CDR2 FVKESK. CDR3 coding DNA: TGTGCCAGCAGCGCCAGGGCTAGCGGGAGGGATGAGCAGTACTTC. It codes for CASSARASGRDEQYF. Combining the CDR3 with reference TRBV14 and TRBJ2-5 gives the whole variable domain EAGVTQFPSHSVIEKGQTVTLRCDPISGHDNLYWYRRVMGKEIKFLLHFVKESKQDESGMPNNRFLAERTGGTYSTLKVQPAELEDSGVYFCASSARASGRDEQYFGPGTRLLVL.

A few counts support this clone. This chain links TRBV10-1 with TRBJ2-3; 8 bases align to TRBD1. This CDR3 contains 14 residues. Trimming at V came to 4 bases and at J to 4 bases, leaving 4 bases not matched to a gene. Germline values: CDR1 WNHNN, CDR2 SYGVQD (reference sequence). DNA of the CDR3: TGCGCCAGCAGTGGACAGGGGATCGCAGATACGCAGTATTTT. It translates to CASSGQGIADTQYF.

This clone was counted a few times. The CDR3 nucleotides read TGTGCCTGGAGTGTACGGCCTACTGGGGCCAACGTCCTGACTTTC. Protein sequence: CAWSVRPTGANVLTF. The chain combines TRBV30 with TRBJ2-6; D not certain. The V gene lost 0 bases and the J gene lost 2 bases, with 8 bases spanning the gap. Germline V gives CDR1 GTSNPN, CDR2 SVGIG (reference sequence). This CDR3 has 15 residues.

This clone was observed a single time. The chain carries TRBV4-1 and TRBJ1-1; D is perhaps TRBD1 (6 bases). V lost 5 bases to trimming and J lost 3 bases, with 10 bases between them. This CDR3 comprises 13 residues. CDR1 and CDR2 (germline): MGHRA, YSYEKL. The CDR3 region is CASSVNRDTEAFF. In nucleotides, the CDR3 is TGCGCCAGCAGCGTTAACAGGGACACTGAAGCTTTCTTT.

This clone was counted between two and nine times. The CDR3 DNA sequence: TGCAGCGTGGCCCTAGCGGGAGGGCTGAGAAATACGCAGTATTTT. Its translation is CSVALAGGLRNTQYF. V usage is TRBV29-1 and J usage is TRBJ2-3, with TRBD2 matching over 12 bases. The V gene's germline CDR1 is SQVTM and CDR2 ANQGSEA. The CDR3 loop spans 15 amino acids. Trimming at V came to 6 bases and at J to 7 bases, leaving 11 bases not matched to a gene.

The chain joins TRBV5-4 to TRBJ2-4; 8 bases line up with TRBD2. This CDR3 has 16 amino acids. Per germline, CDR1 SGHNT and CDR2 YYREEE (reference sequence). V gave up 0 bases and J gave up 8 bases; unmatched junction bases: 10. The CDR3 bases are TGTGCCAGCAGCTTGGCCGGGGGGGTAGCGGAGGACATTCAGTACTTC. This translates into CASSLAGGVAEDIQYF.

The genes are TRBV14 and TRBJ1-1; TRBD1 agrees at 12 bases. V lost 5 bases, J lost 5 bases, and 6 bases stayed unmatched. The CDR3 sequence is 15 residues long. From germline, CDR1 is SGHDN and CDR2 FVKESK. The CDR3 nucleotides are TGTGCCAGCAGCTGGGACAGGGGGCAGGTAACTGAAGCTTTCTTT. Translated, it gives CASSWDRGQVTEAFF.

This chain uses TRBV5-6 with TRBJ2-1; 8 bases line up with TRBD1. The V segment lost 5 bases and the J segment 1 base; nucleotides outside the gene matches: 5. This CDR3 region has 15 residues. Per the germline V gene, CDR1 is SGHDT and CDR2 is YYEEEE. Written as DNA, the CDR3 is TGTGCCAGCAGAACCTGGGACAGGTCCTACAATGAGCAGTTCTTC. This codes for CASRTWDRSYNEQFF.

J is TRBJ1-1 and V is TRBV30; no definite D call. The CDR3 contains 13 residues. CDR1 and CDR2 from the germline V gene are GTSNPN and SVGIG (reference sequence). V lost 1 base, J lost 7 bases, and 13 bases lay in between. This CDR3 reads CAWSDTSSDEAFF. The CDR3 nucleotides are TGTGCCTGGAGTGACACCTCCAGTGATGAAGCTTTCTTT.

Details on this clone: The same CDR3 arises from other DNA sequences in this sample as well. The V gene is TRBV29-1, the J gene TRBJ2-3; TRBD1 matches at 9 bases. The trim removed 6 bases at V and 4 bases at J, leaving 2 bases unmatched. This CDR3 contains 12 residues. Germline lookup yields CDR1 SQVTM and CDR2 ANQGSEA. The CDR3 sequence is CSVDRGADTQYF. CDR3 nucleotides: TGCAGCGTGGACAGGGGTGCAGATACGCAGTATTTT.

The chain combines TRBV30 with TRBJ2-3; D perhaps matches TRBD2 (6 bases). Trimming removed 6 bases at V and 6 bases at J, with 16 bases between. Germline lookup yields CDR1 GTSNPN and CDR2 SVGIG (reference sequence). The CDR3 runs 13 residues. The CDR3 reads CACSWRAGDTQYF. The CDR3 DNA reads as TGTGCCTGTTCTTGGAGGGCGGGGGATACGCAGTATTTT.

The V call is TRBV30, the J call TRBJ1-2, with a possible D match to TRBD1 (6 bases). This CDR3 has 13 residues. Per the germline V gene, CDR1 is GTSNPN and CDR2 is SVGIG (reference sequence). Trimming cost V 5 bases and J 1 base, with 11 bases left between them. The CDR3 nucleotides are TGTGCCTGGGATCTGGACAGTAACTATGGCTACACCTTC. This encodes CAWDLDSNYGYTF.

The chain joins TRBV29-1 to TRBJ2-7; TRBD2 matches 14 bases. The CDR3 totals 13 residues. In germline, CDR1 is SQVTM, CDR2 ANQGSEA. Unmatched junction bases numbered 3, after V lost 7 bases and J lost 4 bases. CDR3 protein: CSARTSGGYEQYF. The CDR3 nucleotides are TGCAGCGCCCGGACTAGCGGGGGGTACGAGCAGTACTTC.

This chain connects TRBV6-5 to TRBJ2-1, with TRBD2 as a possible D gene (6 bases). There are 14 residues in the CDR3. Germline values: CDR1 MNHEY, CDR2 SVGAGI. V was cut by 5 bases and J by 8 bases, with 16 bases left in between. CDR3 sequence: CASSRPGSPDEQFF. The CDR3 region has the DNA TGTGCCAGCAGTCGCCCCGGGAGCCCGGATGAGCAGTTCTTC.

This clone came up a few times. This sequence joins TRBV19 and TRBJ2-1; TRBD1 or TRBD2 may be the D gene (5 bases each). The germline gives CDR1 LNHDA, CDR2 SQIVND (reference sequence). Deletions cut 6 bases from V and 0 bases from J, with 15 bases between. The CDR3 runs 16 residues. CDR3 nucleotide sequence: TGTGCCAGTAGGGGGGACCGACTCCGCTCCTACAATGAGCAGTTCTTC. Protein sequence: CASRGDRLRSYNEQFF.

V is TRBV4-1 and J is TRBJ1-5, with D hard to call. Trimming removed 0 bases at V and 3 bases at J, with 9 bases between. This CDR3 is 15 amino acids long. Germline V gene data show CDR1 as MGHRA and CDR2 as YSYEKL. This CDR3 reads CASSQEGSTNQPQHF. DNA for the CDR3: TGCGCCAGCAGCCAAGAGGGCTCTACCAATCAGCCCCAGCATTTT.

V usage is TRBV18 and J usage is TRBJ2-1; D may be TRBD1 or TRBD2 (5 bases each). The CDR3 totals 15 residues. Trimming pared 1 base from V and 7 bases from J, leaving 14 bases between. The germline gives CDR1 KGHSH, CDR2 LQKENI. CDR3 in amino acids: CASSPRDLQVNEQFF. The CDR3 nucleotides are TGTGCCAGCTCACCACGGGACCTTCAAGTGAATGAGCAGTTCTTC. Filled out from reference TRBV18 and TRBJ2-1, the complete variable domain reads NAGVMQNPRHLVRRRGQEARLRCSPMKGHSHVYWYRQLPEEGLKFMVYLQKENIIDESGMPKERFSAEFPKEGPSILRIQQVVRGDSAAYFCASSPRDLQVNEQFFGPGTRLTVL.

This sequence joins TRBV4-1 and TRBJ2-7; D gene ambiguous. This CDR3 has 14 residues. CDR1 and CDR2 (germline): MGHRA, YSYEKL. The germline V and J ends were trimmed by 1 base and 4 bases, with 11 bases remaining between them. CDR3 residues: CASSQAPLEYEQYF. Here the CDR3 DNA reads TGCGCCAGCAGCCAAGCCCCGTTGGAATACGAGCAGTACTTC.